This T cell receptor (beta chain) stems from a study of T-cell memory formation after mild COVID-19. Study outcomes and limitations: Among clones contracting day 15 to 85, CD4/CD8 was balanced, whereas later expanders leaned CD4+. Most CD4+ clones that shrank were in CM and EM, while CD8+ ones turned up in EMRA. The SARS-CoV-2 specificity of second-wave clones reaching peak at day 37 remained unverified.

CDR3 length: 14 residues. V lost 3 bases and J lost 7; bases outside the gene matches: 7. CDR1 is DFQATT, CDR2 SNEGSKA, per germline (reference sequence). This clonotype was picked up one time. Its cognate antigen is unknown. TCRdb independently ran MiXCR on the 5' RACE reads; one entry per CDR3 protein. The table has 250,000 to 300,000 distinct CDR3 sequences, 15% to 20% seen once. This rearrangement joins TRBV20-1 to TRBJ1-5, with TRBD1 matching 9 bases. Sequenced: PBMCs or a T cell subset sorted from them (not recorded which). This clonotype was sampled from a man aged 18-30 years who had mild COVID-19 (a few samples of this study predate the infection). Cell type and time point are not known. The CDR3 here is CSASSRTGVQPQHF. CDR3 coding DNA: TGCAGTGCTAGTTCCCGGACAGGGGTCCAGCCCCAGCATTTT.